The 27 T cell receptor beta chains reported below all come from one sample, sequenced in a study of response to subunit inactivated influenza vaccine. TCRdb called the RT-PCR reads again in MiXCR, with one record for every CDR3 protein. The sample includes about 620,000 distinct CDR3 sequences, approximately 12% of them seen just once. Sample: PBMCs from blood, taken on the day of vaccination. These receptors originate from a man aged 45-65 years who received an inactivated influenza vaccine.

This clonotype was seen many times. DNA of the CDR3: TGTGCCAGCAGCTCGGAAGGGCCTTATTATGAGCAGTTCTTC. As protein: CASSSEGPYYEQFF. The chain links TRBV7-2 to TRBJ2-1; D call uncertain. Germline loops: CDR1 SGHTA, CDR2 FQGNSA. Trimming stripped 4 bases from V and 8 bases from J, with 15 bases between. This CDR3 has 14 amino acids. Full variable domain (remainder filled in from reference TRBV7-2 and TRBJ2-1): GAGVSQSPSNKVTEKGKDVELRCDPISGHTALYWYRQSLGQGLEFLIYFQGNSAPDKSGLPSDRFSAERTGGSVSTLTIQRTQQEDSAVYLCASSSEGPYYEQFFGPGTRLTVL.

The rearrangement links TRBV4-1 to TRBJ1-1, with D possibly TRBD1 on 5 matching bases. Germline values: CDR1 MGHRA, CDR2 YSYEKL. CDR3 length: 16 amino acids. The V and J ends lost 0 bases and 1 base respectively, with 12 bases between them. The CDR3 bases are TGCGCCAGCAGCCAAGAAAGGGGTGCCGGGAACACTGAAGCTTTCTTT. Its protein is CASSQERGAGNTEAFF.

The CDR3 DNA reads TGTGCCAGCAATCAGGCCTCCTACGAGCAGTACTTC. Translating gives CASNQASYEQYF. The chain has TRBV6-1 and TRBJ2-7; no clear D gene. This CDR3 region has 12 residues. V was cut by 7 bases and J by 0 bases, with 7 bases left in between. Germline V gives CDR1 MNHNS, CDR2 SASEGT.

The table lists this clonotype with many counts. This sequence joins TRBV21-1 and TRBJ2-1. TRBV21-1 is termed a pseudogene. The CDR3 runs to 15 residues. CDR3 region: CASSKGQGYYNEQFF. CDR3 nucleotide sequence: TGTGCCAGCAGCAAAGGACAGGGCTACTACAATGAGCAGTTCTTC.

The J gene is TRBJ1-2, the V gene TRBV2; D is ambiguous. Germline assignment: CDR1 SNHLY and CDR2 FYNNEI. Trimming cost V 3 bases and J 1 base, with 6 bases left between them. The CDR3 spans 13 residues. Here the CDR3 reads CASSEYSNYGYTF. The CDR3 nucleotides are TGTGCCAGCAGTGAGTACAGTAACTATGGCTACACCTTC.

The gene calls are TRBV12-3 or TRBV12-4 and TRBJ1-1; D is undetermined. Trimming stripped 6 bases from V and 0 bases from J, with 14 bases between. The CDR3 length is 15 residues. The CDR3 DNA sequence: TGTGCCAGCAGGACTACAGTGTCCTTGAACACTGAAGCTTTCTTT. Protein sequence: CASRTTVSLNTEAFF.

In this sample, this clonotype turned up many times. The chain is built from TRBV6-5 and TRBJ2-7; D is unclear. The CDR3 runs 14 residues. Trimming stripped 0 bases from V and 8 bases from J, with 14 bases between. Germline V CDR1 and CDR2: MNHEY, SVGAGI. Written as DNA, the CDR3 is TGTGCCAGCAGTTACTCCTCTAATAGGGTAAAGCAGTACTTC. It codes for CASSYSSNRVKQYF.

The V gene is TRBV10-3, the J gene TRBJ2-6, with a possible D match to TRBD1 (5 bases). The CDR3 consists of 14 residues. Germline V lookup: CDR1 ENHRY, CDR2 SYGVKD. Trimming removed 6 bases from V and 1 base from J, with 7 bases in between. This chain's CDR3 is CAISSGSGANVLTF. The DNA of the CDR3 is TGTGCCATCAGCTCAGGGTCTGGGGCCAACGTCCTGACTTTC.

This clonotype was counted between two and nine times. The rearrangement uses TRBV7-9 and TRBJ1-1; 10 nucleotides agree with TRBD1. The CDR3 has 15 residues. The germline gives CDR1 SEHNR, CDR2 FQNEAQ (reference sequence). The trim removed 7 bases at V and 5 bases at J, leaving 10 bases unmatched. The CDR3 DNA sequence: TGTGCCAGCACCCGTGACAGGGGGCAGGTTACTGAAGCTTTCTTT. Its translation is CASTRDRGQVTEAFF.

This clonotype was detected a few times. Written as DNA, the CDR3 is TGTGCCAGCAGTTACAACCCCGGGACAGGGGCTGTAGGCTACACCTTC. It encodes CASSYNPGTGAVGYTF. The rearrangement joins TRBV6-5 to TRBJ1-2; the match to TRBD1 covers 10 bases. This CDR3 contains 16 residues. From germline, CDR1 is MNHEY and CDR2 SVGAGI. Germline trimming cut 2 bases from V and 8 bases from J; bases unmatched to any gene: 11.

The chain employs TRBV29-1 and TRBJ2-1; 8 bases line up with TRBD2. Germline V CDR1 and CDR2: SQVTM, ANQGSEA. The CDR3 contains 17 residues. V shed 2 bases, J shed 0 bases, and the junction held 9 bases outside the gene matches. The CDR3 nucleotides are TGCAGCGTTGAAAAGCGGGGGAGGTCTGGCTCCTACAATGAGCAGTTCTTC. It yields the protein CSVEKRGRSGSYNEQFF.

This chain joins TRBV7-2 and TRBJ2-2, with D unresolved. The V gene's germline CDR1 is SGHTA and CDR2 FQGNSA. The CDR3 totals 14 residues. V lost 5 bases to trimming and J lost 7 bases, with 14 bases between them. This CDR3 is CASSPRRYSGELFF. Written as DNA, the CDR3 is TGTGCCAGCAGCCCACGGCGGTATAGCGGGGAGCTGTTTTTT.

This clonotype was seen ten or more times. This chain joins TRBV6-1 and TRBJ2-1; D call uncertain. In germline, CDR1 is MNHNS, CDR2 SASEGT. This CDR3 spans 15 amino acids. The V gene lost 5 bases and the J gene lost 0 bases, with 11 bases spanning the gap. The CDR3 nucleotides read TGTGCCAGCAGTCGAGACCTGAGCTCCTACAATGAGCAGTTCTTC. Translating gives CASSRDLSSYNEQFF.

The chain employs TRBV12-3 or TRBV12-4 and TRBJ1-6; D is unresolved. Trimming removed 3 bases at V and 8 bases at J, with 8 bases between. The CDR3 has 13 amino acids. The chain's CDR3 is CASSLNKYSPLHF. The CDR3 DNA follows: TGTGCCAGCAGTTTGAACAAGTATTCACCCCTCCACTTT.

This clonotype was picked up many times. V is TRBV3-1 and J is TRBJ2-3; 8 bases agree with TRBD2. The CDR3 is 16 residues long. Germline V lookup: CDR1 LGHDT, CDR2 YNNKEL (reference sequence). After removal of 5 bases from V and 0 bases from J, the junction contained 7 bases not matched to a gene. The CDR3 reads CASSLAIAGSTDTQYF. The CDR3 coding sequence is TGTGCCAGCAGCTTGGCCATAGCGGGAAGCACAGATACGCAGTATTTT.

This chain connects TRBV5-1 to TRBJ1-5; D not resolved. The germline V and J ends were trimmed by 5 bases and 4 bases, with 13 bases remaining between them. This CDR3 contains 14 residues. Germline CDR1 is SGHRS and CDR2 is YFSETQ. The CDR3 region is CASSLWSGNQPQHF. The CDR3 DNA is TGCGCCAGCAGTCTTTGGTCGGGGAATCAGCCCCAGCATTTT.

This clonotype was counted only a few times. J is TRBJ2-5 and V is TRBV7-8; 9 nucleotides agree with TRBD2. The CDR3 runs to 18 residues. Germline V lookup: CDR1 SGHVS, CDR2 FQNEAQ. The ends lost 2 bases at V and 3 bases at J; junction bases unmatched: 13. Here the CDR3 reads CASSLHRRGGLSKETQYF. CDR3 nucleotide sequence: TGTGCCAGCAGCTTACACCGGCGGGGGGGCCTTTCAAAAGAGACCCAGTACTTC.

This clonotype has just a few counts. The chain couples TRBV10-2 to TRBJ2-1; D perhaps matches TRBD1 (6 bases). The germline gives CDR1 WSHSY, CDR2 SAAADI. The ends were cut back, 7 bases at V and 8 bases at J, with 15 bases in the middle. This CDR3 has 13 amino acids. The CDR3 is CASKGDLWDEQFF. CDR3 coding DNA: TGCGCCAGCAAGGGGGACCTCTGGGATGAGCAGTTCTTC.

This clonotype was detected only a few times. The rearrangement joins TRBV5-1 to TRBJ2-3; D is undetermined. The CDR3 spans 15 residues. Germline-derived CDR1 and CDR2 are SGHRS and YFSETQ. V dropped 3 bases and J dropped 4 bases, with 15 bases sitting between them. CDR3 in amino acids: CASSSGPLRADTQYF. DNA of the CDR3: TGCGCCAGCAGCTCAGGACCTCTTCGCGCAGATACGCAGTATTTT.

V and J are TRBV7-2 and TRBJ2-3, with 10 bases matching TRBD2. V lost 2 bases, J lost 4 bases, and 3 bases stayed unmatched. The V gene's germline CDR1 is SGHTA and CDR2 FQGNSA. There are 15 residues in the CDR3. The CDR3: CASSLPTSGADTQYF. CDR3 sequence (DNA): TGTGCCAGCAGCTTACCTACTAGCGGGGCAGATACGCAGTATTTT.

In its sample, this clonotype was seen a few times. The V gene is TRBV4-3, the J gene TRBJ1-2; D might be TRBD1 (5 bases). V was trimmed by 4 bases and J by 4 bases, leaving 16 bases between them. Germline CDR1 reads LGHNA; CDR2 reads YSLEER. The CDR3 contains 15 residues. Here the CDR3 reads CASSPEHSGTYGYTF. CDR3 nucleotide sequence: TGCGCCAGCAGCCCGGAGCATAGTGGGACCTATGGCTACACCTTC.

Many counts were recorded for this clonotype. The chain carries TRBV5-1 and TRBJ2-5, with 7 bases identical to TRBD1. The germline V gene has CDR1 SGHRS and CDR2 YFSETQ. This CDR3 is 13 amino acids long. V gave up 5 bases and J gave up 5 bases; unmatched junction bases: 6. This chain's CDR3 is CASRTGAMETQYF. The CDR3 nucleotides read TGCGCCAGCAGAACAGGGGCGATGGAGACCCAGTACTTC. The full variable domain, rest sourced from reference TRBV5-1 and TRBJ2-5, is KAGVTQTPRYLIKTRGQQVTLSCSPISGHRSVSWYQQTPGQGLQFLFEYFSETQRNKGNFPGRFSGRQFSNSRSEMNVSTLELGDSALYLCASRTGAMETQYFGPGTRLLVL.

This clonotype was detected only a few times. This chain links TRBV28 with TRBJ2-1; the D gene is possibly TRBD2 (5 bases). The CDR3 length is 13 residues. CDR1 is MDHEN, CDR2 SYDVKM, per germline. V lost 6 bases, J lost 5 bases, and 11 bases lay in between. The CDR3 nucleotides are TGTGCCAGCAGCCGAGGGTGGAACAATGAGCAGTTCTTC. Residues: CASSRGWNNEQFF.

In this sample, this clonotype turned up a few times. This sequence joins TRBV4-3 and TRBJ2-2; 11 bases line up with TRBD1. After removal of 3 bases from V and 4 bases from J, the junction contained 10 bases not matched to a gene. This CDR3 is built from 18 residues. Per germline, CDR1 LGHNA and CDR2 YSLEER. For the CDR3, the DNA is TGCGCCAGCAGCCAGGCAATCCCCGGGACAGGGGGCACCGGGGAGCTGTTTTTT. It yields the protein CASSQAIPGTGGTGELFF.

This clonotype was detected ten times or more. V is TRBV24-1 and J is TRBJ2-3, with 15 positions matching TRBD2. The CDR3 totals 17 residues. V lost 4 bases and J lost 6; bases outside the gene matches: 7. Per the germline V gene, CDR1 is KGHDR and CDR2 is SFDVKD. The CDR3 region has the DNA TGTGCCACCAGTGACCCACTGGGACTAGCGGGGGGCGATACGCAGTATTTT. Translation: CATSDPLGLAGGDTQYF.

This clonotype has more than one count but fewer than ten. This chain connects TRBV18 to TRBJ1-2; D gene unclear. CDR1 KGHSH and CDR2 LQKENI come from the germline V gene. Trimming removed 3 bases from V and 2 bases from J, with 7 bases in between. The CDR3 is made up of 13 amino acids. CDR3 coding DNA: TGTGCCAGCTCACCCCCAGCGAACTATGGCTACACCTTC. Its protein product is CASSPPANYGYTF.

The V gene is TRBV4-3, the J gene TRBJ2-7, with D uncertain. The CDR3 sequence is 15 residues long. V was shortened by 0 bases and J by 6 bases, with 15 bases between the two germline ends. CDR1 is LGHNA, CDR2 YSLEER, per germline. The CDR3 spells CASSQDPNVPAEQYF. The CDR3 DNA follows: TGCGCCAGCAGCCAAGACCCAAATGTACCTGCCGAGCAGTACTTC.